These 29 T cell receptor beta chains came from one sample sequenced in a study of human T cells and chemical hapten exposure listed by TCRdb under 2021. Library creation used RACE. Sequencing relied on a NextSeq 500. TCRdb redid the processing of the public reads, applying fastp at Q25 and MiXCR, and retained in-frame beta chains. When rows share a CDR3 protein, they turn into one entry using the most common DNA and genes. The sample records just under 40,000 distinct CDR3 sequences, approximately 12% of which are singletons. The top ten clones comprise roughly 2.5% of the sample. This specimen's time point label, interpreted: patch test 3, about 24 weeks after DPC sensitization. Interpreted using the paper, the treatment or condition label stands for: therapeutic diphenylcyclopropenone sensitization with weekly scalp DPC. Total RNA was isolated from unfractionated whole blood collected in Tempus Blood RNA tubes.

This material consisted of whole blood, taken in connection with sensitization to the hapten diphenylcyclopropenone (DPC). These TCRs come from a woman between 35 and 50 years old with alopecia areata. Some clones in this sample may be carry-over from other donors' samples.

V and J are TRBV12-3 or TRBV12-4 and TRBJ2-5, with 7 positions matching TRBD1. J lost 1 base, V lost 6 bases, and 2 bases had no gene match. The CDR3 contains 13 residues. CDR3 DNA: TGTGCCAGCAGGAGGACAGGCCAAGAGACCCAGTACTTC. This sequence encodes CASRRTGQETQYF.

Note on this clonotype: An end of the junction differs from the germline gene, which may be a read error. The CDR3 region is CSRSGVSSYDEQFF. The CDR3, as DNA: TGCAGCCGCTCAGGTGTCAGCTCCTACGATGAGCAGTTCTTC. This chain uses TRBV29-1 with TRBJ2-1; D gene uncertain. Looked up from germline, CDR1 is SQVTM and CDR2 is ANQGSEA. The CDR3 covers 14 residues.

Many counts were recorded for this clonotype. DNA for the CDR3: TGTGCCAGTCACCCCCGGCCCCGGGAAAACTATGGCTACACCTTC. Protein sequence: CASHPRPRENYGYTF. The chain is built from TRBV19 and TRBJ1-2, with no clear D. V was pared by 8 bases and J by 2 bases, with 18 bases between. Germline V CDR1 and CDR2: LNHDA, SQIVND (reference sequence). The CDR3 sequence is 15 residues long.

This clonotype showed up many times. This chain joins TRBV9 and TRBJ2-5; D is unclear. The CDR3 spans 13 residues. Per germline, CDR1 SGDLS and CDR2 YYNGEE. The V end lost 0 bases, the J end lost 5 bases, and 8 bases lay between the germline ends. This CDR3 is CASSVEVRETQYF. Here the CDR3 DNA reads TGTGCCAGCAGCGTAGAGGTCCGGGAGACCCAGTACTTC.

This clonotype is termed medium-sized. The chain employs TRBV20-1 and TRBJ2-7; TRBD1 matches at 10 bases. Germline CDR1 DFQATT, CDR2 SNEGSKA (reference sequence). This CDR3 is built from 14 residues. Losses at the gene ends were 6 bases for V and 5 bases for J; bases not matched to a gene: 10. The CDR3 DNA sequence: TGCAGTGCCAGACCCGGGACAGGGGCCAACGAGCAGTACTTC. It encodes CSARPGTGANEQYF.

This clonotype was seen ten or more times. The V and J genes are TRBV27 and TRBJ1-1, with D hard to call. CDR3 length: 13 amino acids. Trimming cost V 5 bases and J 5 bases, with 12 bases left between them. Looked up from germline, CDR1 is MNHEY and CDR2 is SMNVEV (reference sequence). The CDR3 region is CASSPRQSTEAFF. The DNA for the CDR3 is TGTGCCAGCAGTCCCCGTCAGTCAACTGAAGCTTTCTTT.

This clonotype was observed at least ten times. CDR3 sequence reads: CASSYKLAGGRDTQYF. The CDR3 DNA sequence: TGTGCCAGCAGCTATAAACTAGCGGGGGGCAGAGATACGCAGTATTTT. The gene calls are TRBV5-4 and TRBJ2-3, with TRBD2 matching 12 bases. CDR1 is SGHNT, CDR2 YYREEE, per germline (reference sequence). This CDR3 spans 16 amino acids. Trimming at V came to 3 bases and at J to 5 bases, leaving 7 bases not matched to a gene.

The CDR3 nucleotides are TGTGCCATCAGTGAGAACGTAGCGGGCGGAACAGATACGCAGTATTTT. Translated: CAISENVAGGTDTQYF. This sequence joins TRBV10-3 and TRBJ2-3; TRBD2 aligns across 7 bases. The length of the CDR3 is 16 residues. V trimming: 2 bases; J trimming: 3 bases; junction bases outside the gene matches: 8. Germline CDR1 reads ENHRY; CDR2 reads SYGVKD.

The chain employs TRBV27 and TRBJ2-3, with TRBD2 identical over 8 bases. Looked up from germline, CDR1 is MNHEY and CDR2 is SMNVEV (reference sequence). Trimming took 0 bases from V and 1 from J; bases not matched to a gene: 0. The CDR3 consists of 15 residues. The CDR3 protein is CASSLSRGGTDTQYF. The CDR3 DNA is TGTGCCAGCAGTTTATCGCGGGGGGGCACAGATACGCAGTATTTT.

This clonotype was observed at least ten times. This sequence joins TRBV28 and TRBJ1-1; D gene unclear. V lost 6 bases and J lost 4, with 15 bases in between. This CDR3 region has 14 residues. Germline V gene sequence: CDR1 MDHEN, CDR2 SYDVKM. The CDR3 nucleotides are TGTGCCAGCAGCTCCCTGCAGTATGGCACTGAAGCTTTCTTT. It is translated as CASSSLQYGTEAFF.

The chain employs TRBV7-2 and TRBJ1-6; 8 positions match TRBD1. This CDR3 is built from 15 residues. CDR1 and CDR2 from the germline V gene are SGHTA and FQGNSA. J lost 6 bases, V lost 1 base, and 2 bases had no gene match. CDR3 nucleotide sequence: TGTGCCAGCAGCTTAGTGGGACAGGCTAATTCACCCCTCCACTTT. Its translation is CASSLVGQANSPLHF.

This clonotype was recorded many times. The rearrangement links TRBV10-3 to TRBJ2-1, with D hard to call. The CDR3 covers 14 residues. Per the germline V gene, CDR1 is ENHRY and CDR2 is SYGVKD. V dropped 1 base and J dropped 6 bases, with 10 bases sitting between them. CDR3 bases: TGTGCCATCAGTGAGTGGAGTTTACGCAATGAGCAGTTCTTC. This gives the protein CAISEWSLRNEQFF.

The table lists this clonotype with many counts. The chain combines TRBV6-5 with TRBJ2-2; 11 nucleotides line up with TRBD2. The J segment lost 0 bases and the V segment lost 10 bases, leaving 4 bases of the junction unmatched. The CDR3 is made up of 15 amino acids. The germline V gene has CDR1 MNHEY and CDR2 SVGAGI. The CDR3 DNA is TGTGCCACCGGGACTAGCGGCACGAACACCGGGGAGCTGTTTTTT. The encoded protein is CATGTSGTNTGELFF.

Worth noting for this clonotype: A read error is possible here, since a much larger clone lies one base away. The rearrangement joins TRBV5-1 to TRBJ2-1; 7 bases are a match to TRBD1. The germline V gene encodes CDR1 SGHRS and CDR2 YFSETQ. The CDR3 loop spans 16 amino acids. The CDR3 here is CVSSLLGQGAYNEQFF. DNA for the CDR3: TGCGTCAGCAGCTTGTTGGGGCAGGGGGCCTACAATGAGCAGTTCTTC.

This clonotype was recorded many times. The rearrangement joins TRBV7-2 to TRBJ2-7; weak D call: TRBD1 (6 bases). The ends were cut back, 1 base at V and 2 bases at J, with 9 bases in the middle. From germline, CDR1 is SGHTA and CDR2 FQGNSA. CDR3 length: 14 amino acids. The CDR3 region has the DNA TGTGCCAGCAGCTTAGGGACAGTGACCTACGAGCAGTACTTC. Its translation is CASSLGTVTYEQYF.

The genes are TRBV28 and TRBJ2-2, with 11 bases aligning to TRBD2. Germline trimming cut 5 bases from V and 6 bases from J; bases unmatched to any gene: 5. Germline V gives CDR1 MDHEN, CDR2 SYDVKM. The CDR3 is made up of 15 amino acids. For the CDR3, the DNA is TGTGCCAGCAGTCCCCGACTAGCGGGGCCCGGGGAGCTGTTTTTT. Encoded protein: CASSPRLAGPGELFF.

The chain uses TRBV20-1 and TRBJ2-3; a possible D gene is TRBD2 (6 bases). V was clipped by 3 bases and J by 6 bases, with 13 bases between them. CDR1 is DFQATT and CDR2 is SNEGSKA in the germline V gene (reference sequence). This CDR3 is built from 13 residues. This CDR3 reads CSASPGTGDTQYF. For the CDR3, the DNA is TGCAGTGCTAGCCCCGGGACTGGTGATACGCAGTATTTT.

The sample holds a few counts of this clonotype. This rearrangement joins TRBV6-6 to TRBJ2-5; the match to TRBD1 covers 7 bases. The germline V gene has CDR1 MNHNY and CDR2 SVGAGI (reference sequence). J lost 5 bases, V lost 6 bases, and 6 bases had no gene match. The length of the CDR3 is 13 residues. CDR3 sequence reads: CASRSQGRETQYF. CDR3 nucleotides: TGTGCCAGCAGATCACAGGGGCGGGAGACCCAGTACTTC.

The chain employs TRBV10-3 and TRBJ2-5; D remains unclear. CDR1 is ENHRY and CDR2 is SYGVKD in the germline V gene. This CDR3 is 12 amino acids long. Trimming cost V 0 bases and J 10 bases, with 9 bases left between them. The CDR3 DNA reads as TGTGCCATCAGTGAGTCAGGTCGATACCAGTACTTC. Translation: CAISESGRYQYF.

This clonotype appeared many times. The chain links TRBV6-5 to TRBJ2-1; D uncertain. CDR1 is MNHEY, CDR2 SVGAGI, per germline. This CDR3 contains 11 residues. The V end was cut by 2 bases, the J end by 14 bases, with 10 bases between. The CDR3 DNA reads TGTGCCAGCAGTTACAGGCAGGTCGAGTTCTTC. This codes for CASSYRQVEFF.

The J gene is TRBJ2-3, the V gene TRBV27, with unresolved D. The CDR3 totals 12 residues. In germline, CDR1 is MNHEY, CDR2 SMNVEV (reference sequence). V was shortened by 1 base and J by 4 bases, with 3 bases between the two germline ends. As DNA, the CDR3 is TGTGCCAGCAGTTTATACCCAGATACGCAGTATTTT. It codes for CASSLYPDTQYF.

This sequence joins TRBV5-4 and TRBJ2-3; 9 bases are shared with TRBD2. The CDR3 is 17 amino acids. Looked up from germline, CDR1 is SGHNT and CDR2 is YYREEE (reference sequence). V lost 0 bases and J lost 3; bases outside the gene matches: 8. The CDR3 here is CASSLVRTSDITDTQYF. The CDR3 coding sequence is TGTGCCAGCAGCTTGGTTAGGACTAGCGATATAACAGATACGCAGTATTTT. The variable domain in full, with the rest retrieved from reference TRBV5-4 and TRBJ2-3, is ETGVTQSPTHLIKTRGQQVTLRCSSQSGHNTVSWYQQALGQGPQFIFQYYREEENGRGNFPPRFSGLQFPNYSSELNVNALELDDSALYLCASSLVRTSDITDTQYFGPGTRLTVL.

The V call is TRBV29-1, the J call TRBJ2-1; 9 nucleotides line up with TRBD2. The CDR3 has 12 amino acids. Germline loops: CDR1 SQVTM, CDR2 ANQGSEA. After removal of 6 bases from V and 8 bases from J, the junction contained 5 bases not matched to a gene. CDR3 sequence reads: CSVRTSADEQFF. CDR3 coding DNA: TGCAGCGTACGGACTAGCGCAGATGAGCAGTTCTTC.

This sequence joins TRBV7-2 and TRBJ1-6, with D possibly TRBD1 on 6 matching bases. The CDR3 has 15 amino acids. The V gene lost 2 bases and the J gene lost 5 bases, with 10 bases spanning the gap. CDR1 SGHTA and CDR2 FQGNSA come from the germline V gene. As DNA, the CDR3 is TGTGCCAGCAGCTTATGGGGGACAAATAATTCACCCCTCCACTTT. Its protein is CASSLWGTNNSPLHF.

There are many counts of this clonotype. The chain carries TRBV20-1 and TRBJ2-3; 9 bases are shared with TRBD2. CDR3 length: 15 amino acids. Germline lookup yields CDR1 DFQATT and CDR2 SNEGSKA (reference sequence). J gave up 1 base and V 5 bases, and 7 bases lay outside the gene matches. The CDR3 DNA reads TGCAGTGCTCGCGGGGGGGCTTGGGGCACAGATACGCAGTATTTT. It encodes CSARGGAWGTDTQYF.

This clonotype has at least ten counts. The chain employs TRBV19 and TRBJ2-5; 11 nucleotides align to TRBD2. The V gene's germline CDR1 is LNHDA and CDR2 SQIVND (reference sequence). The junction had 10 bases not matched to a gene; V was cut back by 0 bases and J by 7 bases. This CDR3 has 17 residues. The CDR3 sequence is CASSIDQGTSGPGTQYF. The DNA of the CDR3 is TGTGCCAGTAGTATAGATCAGGGGACTAGCGGCCCGGGGACCCAGTACTTC.

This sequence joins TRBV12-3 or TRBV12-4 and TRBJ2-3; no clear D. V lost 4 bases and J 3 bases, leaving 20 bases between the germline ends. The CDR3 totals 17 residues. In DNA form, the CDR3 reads TGTGCCAGCAGTTCAAAGGCCATAACCGACGCGACAGATACGCAGTATTTT. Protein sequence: CASSSKAITDATDTQYF.

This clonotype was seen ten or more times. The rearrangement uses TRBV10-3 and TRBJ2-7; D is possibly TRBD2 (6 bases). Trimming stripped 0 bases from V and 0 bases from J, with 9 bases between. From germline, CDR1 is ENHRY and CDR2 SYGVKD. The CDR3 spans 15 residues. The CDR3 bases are TGTGCCATCAGTGAGTCTGGACTATCCTCCTACGAGCAGTACTTC. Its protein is CAISESGLSSYEQYF.

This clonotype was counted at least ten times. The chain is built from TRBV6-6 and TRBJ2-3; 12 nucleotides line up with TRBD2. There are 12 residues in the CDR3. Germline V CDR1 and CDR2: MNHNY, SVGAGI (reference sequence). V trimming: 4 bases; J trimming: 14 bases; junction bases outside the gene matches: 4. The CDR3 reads CASSSTSGGPYF. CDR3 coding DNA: TGTGCCAGCAGTTCAACTAGCGGGGGGCCGTATTTT.